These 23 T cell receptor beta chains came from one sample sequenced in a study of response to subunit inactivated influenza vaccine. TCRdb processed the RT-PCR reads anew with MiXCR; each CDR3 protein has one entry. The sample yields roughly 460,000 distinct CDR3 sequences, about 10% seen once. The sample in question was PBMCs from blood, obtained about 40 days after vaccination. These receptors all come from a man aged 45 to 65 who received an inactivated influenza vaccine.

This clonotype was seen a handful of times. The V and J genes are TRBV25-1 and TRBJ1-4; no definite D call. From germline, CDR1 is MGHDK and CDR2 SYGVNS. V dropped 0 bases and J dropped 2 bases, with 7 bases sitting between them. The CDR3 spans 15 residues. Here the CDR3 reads CASSEYSGTNEKLFF. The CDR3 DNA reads TGTGCCAGCAGTGAATATTCTGGGACTAATGAAAAACTGTTTTTT. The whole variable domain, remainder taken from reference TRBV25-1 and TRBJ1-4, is EADIYQTPRYLVIGTGKKITLECSQTMGHDKMYWYQQDPGMELHLIHYSYGVNSTEKGDLSSESTVSRIRTEHFPLTLESARPSHTSQYLCASSEYSGTNEKLFFGSGTQLSVL.

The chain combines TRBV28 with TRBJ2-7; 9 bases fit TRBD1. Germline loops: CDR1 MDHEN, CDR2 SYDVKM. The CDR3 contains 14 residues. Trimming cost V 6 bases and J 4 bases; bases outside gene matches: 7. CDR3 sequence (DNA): TGTGCCAGCAGGGAGGGGACAGGGTATTACGAGCAGTACTTC. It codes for CASREGTGYYEQYF. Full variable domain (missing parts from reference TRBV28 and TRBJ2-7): DVKVTQSSRYLVKRTGEKVFLECVQDMDHENMFWYRQDPGLGLRLIYFSYDVKMKEKGDIPEGYSVSREKKERFSLILESASTNQTSMYLCASREGTGYYEQYFGPGTRLTVT.

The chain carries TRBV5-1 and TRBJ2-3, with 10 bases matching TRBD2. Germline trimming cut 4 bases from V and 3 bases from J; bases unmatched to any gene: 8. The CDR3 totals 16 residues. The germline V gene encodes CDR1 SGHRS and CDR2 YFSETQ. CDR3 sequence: CASSTQAGGPTDTQYF. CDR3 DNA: TGCGCCAGCAGCACACAAGCGGGGGGGCCGACAGATACGCAGTATTTT.

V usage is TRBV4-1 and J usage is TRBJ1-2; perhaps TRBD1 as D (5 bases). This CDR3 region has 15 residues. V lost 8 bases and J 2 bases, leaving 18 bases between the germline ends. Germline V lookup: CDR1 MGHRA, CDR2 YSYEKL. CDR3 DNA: TGCGCCAGCGCTAGAGGGACGGTTAAAAACTATGGCTACACCTTC. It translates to CASARGTVKNYGYTF.

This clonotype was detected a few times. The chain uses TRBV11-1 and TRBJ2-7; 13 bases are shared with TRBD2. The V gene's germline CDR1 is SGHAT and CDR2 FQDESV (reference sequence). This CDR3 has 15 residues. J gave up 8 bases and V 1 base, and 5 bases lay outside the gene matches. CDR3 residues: CASSLGTSGSIQQYF. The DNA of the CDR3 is TGTGCCAGCAGCTTAGGGACTAGCGGGAGTATCCAGCAGTACTTC.

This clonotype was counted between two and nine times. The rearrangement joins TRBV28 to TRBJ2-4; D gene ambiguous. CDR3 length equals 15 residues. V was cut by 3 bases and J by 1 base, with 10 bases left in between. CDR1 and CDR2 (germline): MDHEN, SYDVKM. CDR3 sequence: CASSFRMPAKNIQYF. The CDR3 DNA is TGTGCCAGCAGTTTCCGTATGCCGGCCAAAAACATTCAGTACTTC.

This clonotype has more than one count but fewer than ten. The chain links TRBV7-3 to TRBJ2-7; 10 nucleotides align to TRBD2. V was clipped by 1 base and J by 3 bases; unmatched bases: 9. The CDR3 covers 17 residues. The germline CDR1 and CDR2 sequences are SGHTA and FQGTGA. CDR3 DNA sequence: TGTGCCAGCAGCTTAATACCAGGGCTAGCGGGAGTCTACGAGCAGTACTTC. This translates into CASSLIPGLAGVYEQYF.

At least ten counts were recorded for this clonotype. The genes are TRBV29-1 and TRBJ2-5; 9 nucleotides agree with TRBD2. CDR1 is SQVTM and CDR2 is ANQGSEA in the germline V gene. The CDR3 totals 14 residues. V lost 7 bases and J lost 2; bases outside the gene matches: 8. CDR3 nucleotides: TGCAGCGGCTCCACTAGCGGGCTTCAAGAGACCCAGTACTTC. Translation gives CSGSTSGLQETQYF.

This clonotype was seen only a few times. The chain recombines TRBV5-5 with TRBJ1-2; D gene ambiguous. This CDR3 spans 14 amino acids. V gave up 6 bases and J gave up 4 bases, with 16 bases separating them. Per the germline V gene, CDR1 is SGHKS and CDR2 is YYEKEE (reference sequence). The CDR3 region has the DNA TGTGCCAGCACTACGGGAAATACAGCCTATGGCTACACCTTC. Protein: CASTTGNTAYGYTF.

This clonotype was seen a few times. This CDR3 reads CSAISAGGEKLFF. The CDR3 DNA reads as TGCAGTGCTATCAGTGCTGGGGGTGAAAAACTGTTTTTT. J is TRBJ1-4 and V is TRBV20-1; perhaps TRBD1 as D (5 bases). Germline V CDR1 and CDR2: DFQATT, SNEGSKA (reference sequence). Trimming removed 4 bases from V and 7 bases from J, with 13 bases in between. The CDR3 loop spans 13 amino acids.

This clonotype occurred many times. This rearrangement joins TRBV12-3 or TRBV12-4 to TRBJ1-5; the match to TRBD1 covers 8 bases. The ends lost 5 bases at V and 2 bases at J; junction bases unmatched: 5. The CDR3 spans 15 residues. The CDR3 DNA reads TGTGCCAGCAGTCTGCAGGGGGCGGGCAATCAGCCCCAGCATTTT. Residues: CASSLQGAGNQPQHF.

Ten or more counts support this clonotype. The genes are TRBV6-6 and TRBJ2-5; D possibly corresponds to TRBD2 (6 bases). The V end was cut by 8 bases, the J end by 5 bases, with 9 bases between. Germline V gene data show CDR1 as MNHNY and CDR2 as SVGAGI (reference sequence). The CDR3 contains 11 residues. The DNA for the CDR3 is TGTGCCAGCGGTAGCGGCGAGACCCAGTACTTC. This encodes CASGSGETQYF.

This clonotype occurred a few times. CDR3 protein: CSVGQGLSYEQYF. The CDR3 DNA follows: TGCAGTGTGGGACAGGGGCTTTCCTACGAGCAGTACTTC. The chain employs TRBV20-1 and TRBJ2-7; 10 positions agree with TRBD1. The CDR3 has 13 residues. V shed 7 bases and J 1 base; nucleotides not matched to a gene: 4. Germline V gene lookup returns CDR1 DFQATT and CDR2 SNEGSKA (reference sequence).

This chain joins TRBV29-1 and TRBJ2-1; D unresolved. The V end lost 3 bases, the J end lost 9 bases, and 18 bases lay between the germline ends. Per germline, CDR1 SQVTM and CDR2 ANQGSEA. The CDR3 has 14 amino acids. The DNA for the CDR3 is TGCAGCGTTGACACTCCGTCGTTAGATAGTGAGCAGTTCTTC. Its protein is CSVDTPSLDSEQFF.

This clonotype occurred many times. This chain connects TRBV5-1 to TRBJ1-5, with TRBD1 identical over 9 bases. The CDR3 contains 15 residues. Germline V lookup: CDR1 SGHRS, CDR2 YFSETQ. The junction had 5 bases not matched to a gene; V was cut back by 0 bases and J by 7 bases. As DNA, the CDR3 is TGCGCCAGCAGCTTGGCGGGACAGGGAGGGCAGCCCCAGCATTTT. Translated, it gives CASSLAGQGGQPQHF. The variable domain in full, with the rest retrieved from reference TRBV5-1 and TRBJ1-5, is KAGVTQTPRYLIKTRGQQVTLSCSPISGHRSVSWYQQTPGQGLQFLFEYFSETQRNKGNFPGRFSGRQFSNSRSEMNVSTLELGDSALYLCASSLAGQGGQPQHFGDGTRLSIL.

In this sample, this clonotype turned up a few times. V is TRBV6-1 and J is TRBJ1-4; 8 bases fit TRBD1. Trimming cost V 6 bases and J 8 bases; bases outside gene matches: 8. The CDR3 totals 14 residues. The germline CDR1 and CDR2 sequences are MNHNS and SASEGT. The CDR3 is CASRLDRGGEKLFF. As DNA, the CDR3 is TGTGCCAGCAGGCTAGACAGGGGTGGGGAAAAACTGTTTTTT.

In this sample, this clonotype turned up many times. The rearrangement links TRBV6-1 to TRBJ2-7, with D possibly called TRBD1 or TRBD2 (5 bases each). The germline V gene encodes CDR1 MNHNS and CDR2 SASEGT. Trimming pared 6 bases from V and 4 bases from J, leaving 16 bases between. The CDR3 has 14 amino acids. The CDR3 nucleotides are TGTGCCAGCAGCCGCCACGGGGCTTCATACGAGCAGTACTTC. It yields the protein CASSRHGASYEQYF.

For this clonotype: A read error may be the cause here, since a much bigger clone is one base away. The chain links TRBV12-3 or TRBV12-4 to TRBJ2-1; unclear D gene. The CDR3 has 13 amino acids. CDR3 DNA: TGTGCCCGCAGTTTTGGCGGATACAATGAGCAGTTCTTC. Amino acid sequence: CARSFGGYNEQFF.

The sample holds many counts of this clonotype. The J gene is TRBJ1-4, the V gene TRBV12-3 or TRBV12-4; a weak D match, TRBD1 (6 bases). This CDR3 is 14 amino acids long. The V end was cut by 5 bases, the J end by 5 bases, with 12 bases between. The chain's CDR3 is CASSPGQPNEKLFF. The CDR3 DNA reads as TGTGCCAGCAGTCCCGGACAGCCAAATGAAAAACTGTTTTTT.

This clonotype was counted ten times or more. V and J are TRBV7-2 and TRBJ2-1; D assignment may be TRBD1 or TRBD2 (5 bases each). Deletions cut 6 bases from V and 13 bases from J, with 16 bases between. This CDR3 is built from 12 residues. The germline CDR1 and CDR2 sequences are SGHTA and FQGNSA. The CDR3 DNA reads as TGTGCCAGCAGAAGAGGGGACCAAGCCCAGTTCTTC. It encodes CASRRGDQAQFF.

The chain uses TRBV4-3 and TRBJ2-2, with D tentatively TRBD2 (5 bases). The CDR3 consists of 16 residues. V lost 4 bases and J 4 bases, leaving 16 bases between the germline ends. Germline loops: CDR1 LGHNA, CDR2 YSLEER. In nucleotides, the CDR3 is TGCGCCAGCAGCCTCACCGTTCGACGGGGCACCGGGGAGCTGTTTTTT. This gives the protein CASSLTVRRGTGELFF.

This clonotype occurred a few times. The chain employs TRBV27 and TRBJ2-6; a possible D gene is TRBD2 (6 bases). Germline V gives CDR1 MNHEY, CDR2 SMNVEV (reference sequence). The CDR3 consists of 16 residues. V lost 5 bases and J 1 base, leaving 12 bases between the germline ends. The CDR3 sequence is CASSNGGGSGANVLTF. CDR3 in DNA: TGTGCCAGCAGTAACGGGGGTGGGTCTGGGGCCAACGTCCTGACTTTC.

The CDR3 DNA is TGTGCCAGCAGCTTAGTGGGCGTCCAACGGGGGGAAAAACTGTTTTTT. Its protein product is CASSLVGVQRGEKLFF. The rearrangement joins TRBV7-6 to TRBJ1-4; D is possibly TRBD1 (5 bases). V lost 1 base and J lost 8, with 17 bases in between. The germline V gene has CDR1 SGHVS and CDR2 FNYEAQ. CDR3 length: 16 residues.